The 11 T cell receptor beta chains below were found in one sample sequenced in a study of T cells in Graves' hyperthyroidism and ophthalmopathy. What was amplified from RNA transcripts were TCR beta CDR3 regions. First-round RT-PCR of the TCR CDR3 relied on the HTBI primer set. TCRdb recomputed calls from the multiplex PCR reads with MiXCR, one row per CDR3 protein. The sample shows fewer than 450,000 distinct CDR3 sequences, roughly 15% of them seen only once. The sample taken for sequencing was blood. The receptors derive from a woman younger than 45 with Graves' hyperthyroidism that later progressed to Graves' ophthalmopathy.

The rearrangement uses TRBV10-3 and TRBJ2-2, with TRBD2 as a possible D gene (5 bases). Germline assignment: CDR1 ENHRY and CDR2 SYGVKD. This CDR3 contains 12 residues. V gave up 8 bases and J gave up 7 bases, with 11 bases separating them. The CDR3 nucleotides read TGTGCCATCCCGGGATTCGGCGGGGAGCTGTTTTTT. This gives the protein CAIPGFGGELFF.

For this clonotype: One end of the junction fails to match germline, which may point to a read error. The DNA for the CDR3 is TGTGCCAGCGGTTTATCGACTGGCGGGCGTTACAATGAGCAGTTCTTC. It codes for CASGLSTGGRYNEQFF. The genes are TRBV27 and TRBJ2-1; a possible D gene is TRBD2 (5 bases). The CDR3 has 16 amino acids. Germline values: CDR1 MNHEY, CDR2 SMNVEV (reference sequence).

V is TRBV4-1 and J is TRBJ2-5, with D perhaps given as TRBD1 or TRBD2 (5 bases each). This CDR3 region has 13 residues. The ends were cut back, 4 bases at V and 5 bases at J, with 11 bases in the middle. Germline CDR1 and CDR2: MGHRA and YSYEKL. DNA of the CDR3: TGCGCCAGCAGCCCCGGGGCTCGGGAGACCCAGTACTTC. It encodes CASSPGARETQYF.

This clonotype was observed many times. The genes are TRBV12-3 or TRBV12-4 and TRBJ2-3, with a tentative D call TRBD2 (6 bases). Deletions cut 5 bases from V and 6 bases from J, with 12 bases between. The CDR3 loop spans 13 amino acids. The CDR3 here is CASSPAAGDTQYF. The CDR3 region has the DNA TGTGCCAGCAGTCCTGCTGCGGGGGATACGCAGTATTTT.

This clonotype was counted ten times or more. This chain uses TRBV19 with TRBJ2-2; TRBD1 aligns across 10 bases. Germline CDR1 reads LNHDA; CDR2 reads SQIVND (reference sequence). The CDR3 runs 16 residues. V was clipped by 7 bases and J by 3 bases; unmatched bases: 8. CDR3 in amino acids: CASIKTGGYYTGELFF. DNA for the CDR3: TGTGCCAGTATTAAGACAGGGGGCTACTACACCGGGGAGCTGTTTTTT.

This clonotype was recorded at least ten times. The chain employs TRBV7-9 and TRBJ2-5; 8 nucleotides agree with TRBD1. Germline trimming cut 5 bases from V and 6 bases from J; bases unmatched to any gene: 8. CDR3 length: 14 residues. Germline CDR1 is SEHNR and CDR2 is FQNEAQ (reference sequence). CDR3 DNA sequence: TGTGCCAGCAGCATTGGACAGGGCTTAAAGACCCAGTACTTC. Encoded protein: CASSIGQGLKTQYF.

The sample holds many counts of this clonotype. This chain joins TRBV28 and TRBJ1-2; 7 positions match TRBD1. V lost 7 bases, J lost 4 bases, and 12 bases stayed unmatched. Germline V lookup: CDR1 MDHEN, CDR2 SYDVKM. CDR3 length: 15 amino acids. CDR3 protein: CASTLGRGLGYGYTF. The CDR3 DNA follows: TGTGCCAGCACTCTGGGTAGGGGGCTCGGCTATGGCTACACCTTC.

V usage is TRBV18 and J usage is TRBJ1-1; no definite D call. This CDR3 contains 13 residues. The ends were cut back, 4 bases at V and 3 bases at J, with 9 bases in the middle. CDR1 is KGHSH, CDR2 LQKENI, per germline. The CDR3 is CASSQDAHTEAFF. The CDR3 DNA sequence: TGTGCCAGCTCACAGGACGCCCACACTGAAGCTTTCTTT.

This clonotype showed up many times. This chain uses TRBV7-8 with TRBJ1-2; TRBD1 might be the D (6 bases). Germline CDR1 reads SGHVS; CDR2 reads FQNEAQ. V was clipped by 2 bases and J by 2 bases, with 9 bases between them. The CDR3 is made up of 14 amino acids. Here the CDR3 reads CASSLTGANYGYTF. The CDR3 DNA follows: TGTGCCAGCAGCTTAACGGGGGCCAACTATGGCTACACCTTC.

This clonotype was counted many times. The chain joins TRBV20-1 to TRBJ1-6; 9 bases line up with TRBD1. The CDR3 sequence is 15 residues long. The germline V gene encodes CDR1 DFQATT and CDR2 SNEGSKA (reference sequence). Trimming removed 5 bases from V and 0 bases from J; junction bases left unmatched: 2. The CDR3 reads CSAETGGSYNSPLHF. The CDR3 DNA sequence: TGCAGTGCTGAGACAGGGGGCTCCTATAATTCACCCCTCCACTTT.

The genes are TRBV19 and TRBJ1-1; D is undetermined. V was cut by 0 bases and J by 2 bases, with 1 base left in between. Germline values: CDR1 LNHDA, CDR2 SQIVND (reference sequence). CDR3 length: 12 amino acids. The CDR3 is CASSIENTEAFF. The CDR3 nucleotides read TGTGCCAGTAGTATAGAAAACACTGAAGCTTTCTTT.